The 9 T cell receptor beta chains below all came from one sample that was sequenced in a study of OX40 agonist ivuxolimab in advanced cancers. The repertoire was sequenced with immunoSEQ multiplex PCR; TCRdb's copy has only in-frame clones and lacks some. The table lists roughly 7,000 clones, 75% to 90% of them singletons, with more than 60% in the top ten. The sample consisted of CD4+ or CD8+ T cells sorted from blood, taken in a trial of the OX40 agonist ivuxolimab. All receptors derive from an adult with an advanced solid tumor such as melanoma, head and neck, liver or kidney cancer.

The chain's CDR3 is CASNPAGGSYEQYF. The DNA for the CDR3 is TGTGCCAGCAACCCAGCGGGGGGTTCCTACGAGCAGTACTTC. The chain joins TRBV2 to TRBJ2-7; 9 bases map to TRBD2. Trimming took 7 bases from V and 1 from J; bases not matched to a gene: 5. This CDR3 is built from 14 residues. CDR1 is SNHLY and CDR2 is FYNNEI in the germline V gene.

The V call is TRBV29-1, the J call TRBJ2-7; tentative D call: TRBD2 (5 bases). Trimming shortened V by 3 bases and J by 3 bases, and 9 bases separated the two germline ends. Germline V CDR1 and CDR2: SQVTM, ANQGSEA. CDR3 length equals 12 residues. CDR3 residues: CSVELRDYEQYF. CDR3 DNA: TGCAGCGTTGAGTTACGGGACTACGAGCAGTACTTC.

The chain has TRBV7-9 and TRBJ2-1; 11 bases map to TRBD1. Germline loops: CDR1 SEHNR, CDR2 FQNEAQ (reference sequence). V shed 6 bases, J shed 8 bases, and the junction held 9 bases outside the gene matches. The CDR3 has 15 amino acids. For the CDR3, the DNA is TGTGCCAGCAGTTACCTCGGACAGGGGGCGGATGAGCAGTTCTTC. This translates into CASSYLGQGADEQFF.

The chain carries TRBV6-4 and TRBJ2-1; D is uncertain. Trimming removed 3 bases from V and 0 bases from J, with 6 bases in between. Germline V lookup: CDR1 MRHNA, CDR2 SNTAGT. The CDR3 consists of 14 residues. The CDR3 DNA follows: TGTGCCAGCAGTGAAAAGGGCTCCTACAATGAGCAGTTCTTC. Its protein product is CASSEKGSYNEQFF.

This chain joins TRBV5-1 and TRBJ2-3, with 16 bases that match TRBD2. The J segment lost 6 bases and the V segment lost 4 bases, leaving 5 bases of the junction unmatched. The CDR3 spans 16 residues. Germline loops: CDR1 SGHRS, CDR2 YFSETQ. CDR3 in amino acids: CASSQGLAGGLDTQYF. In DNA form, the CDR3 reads TGCGCCAGCAGCCAGGGACTAGCGGGGGGGCTGGATACGCAGTATTTT.

The DNA of the CDR3 is TGTGCCAGCAGTTTGAGCGGGACCAACCAAGAGACCCAGTACTTC. It translates to CASSLSGTNQETQYF. The chain joins TRBV28 to TRBJ2-5; 7 positions agree with TRBD2. CDR1 is MDHEN, CDR2 SYDVKM, per germline. The CDR3 covers 15 residues. V lost 3 bases to trimming and J lost 0 bases; unmatched junction nucleotides: 4.

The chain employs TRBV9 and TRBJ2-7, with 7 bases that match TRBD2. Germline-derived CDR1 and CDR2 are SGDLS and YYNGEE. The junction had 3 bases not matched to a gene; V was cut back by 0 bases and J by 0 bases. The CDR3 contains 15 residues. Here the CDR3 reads CASSVGGLGSYEQYF. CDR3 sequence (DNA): TGTGCCAGCAGCGTAGGAGGACTAGGCTCCTACGAGCAGTACTTC.

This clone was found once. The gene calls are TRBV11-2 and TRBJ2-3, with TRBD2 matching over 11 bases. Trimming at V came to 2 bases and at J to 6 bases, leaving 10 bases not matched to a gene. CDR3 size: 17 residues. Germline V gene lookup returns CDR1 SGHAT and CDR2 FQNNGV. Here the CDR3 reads CASSLLELAGGLDTQYF. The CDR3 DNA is TGTGCCAGCAGCTTATTGGAATTAGCGGGGGGGCTCGATACGCAGTATTTT.

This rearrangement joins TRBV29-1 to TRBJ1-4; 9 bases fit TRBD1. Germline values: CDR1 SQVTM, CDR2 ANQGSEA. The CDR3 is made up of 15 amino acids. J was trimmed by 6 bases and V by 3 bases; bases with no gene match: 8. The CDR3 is CSVEFPTGGYEKLFF. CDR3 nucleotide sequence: TGCAGCGTTGAGTTCCCGACAGGGGGGTATGAAAAACTGTTTTTT.